These T cell receptor beta chains were read from a single sample in a study of blood T cell repertoires in COVID-19. Some clones are missing from TCRdb's copy, which holds only in-frame ones; the method was immunoSEQ multiplex PCR. The top ten hold 6.5% to 8.5% of the sample, which has approximately 56,000 clones, around 86% seen once. Source material: peripheral blood. The receptors were gathered from a man aged 65 to 85 with active COVID-19. Each CDR3 is given with its conserved first and last residue. D genes are given only for firm matches. Rows may omit the clone size; those that give it use once, few, many or a size class.

>TRBV7-9|TRBJ2-5|NA|TRBD2
CASSSPDRGVETQYF
TGTGCCAGCAGCTCCCCGGATCGGGGGGTGGAGACCCAGTACTTC
>TRBV4-3|TRBJ2-1|few|NA
CASSQGYRGMYNEQFF
TGCGCCAGCAGCCAAGGATATAGGGGGATGTACAATGAGCAGTTCTTC
>TRBV2|TRBJ1-1|NA|TRBD1
CASIGQGRTEAFF
TGTGCCAGCATTGGACAGGGCCGTACTGAAGCTTTCTTT
>TRBV3-1/TRBV3-2|TRBJ1-2|NA|TRBD1
CASSQTGGWDGYTF
TGTGCCAGCAGCCAGACAGGGGGCTGGGATGGCTACACCTTC
>TRBV3-1/TRBV3-2|TRBJ1-5|NA|NA
CASSQEGLNNQPQHF
TGTGCCAGCAGCCAAGAGGGACTGAACAATCAGCCCCAGCATTTT
>TRBV4-3|TRBJ1-2|once|TRBD1
CASSPEQGAGYGYTF
TGCGCCAGCAGCCCAGAACAGGGGGCTGGCTATGGCTACACCTTC
>TRBV5-5|TRBJ1-6|once|TRBD1
CASSLARGGTGAHSPLHF
TGTGCCAGCAGCTTGGCCAGAGGTGGGACAGGGGCGCATTCACCCCTCCACTTT
>TRBV10-2|TRBJ1-5|NA|NA
CASSEPGGGQPQHF
TGCGCCAGCAGTGAGCCCGGGGGGGGTCAGCCCCAGCATTTT
>TRBV29-1|TRBJ2-7|NA|NA
CSVRQGSYEQYF
TGCAGCGTTCGACAAGGCTCCTACGAGCAGTACTTC
>TRBV2|TRBJ2-5|NA|TRBD2
CASSVQTSGAETQYF
TGTGCCAGCAGTGTCCAGACTAGCGGGGCGGAGACCCAGTACTTC
>TRBV19|TRBJ1-5|NA|NA
CASSIMDIRQPQHF
TGTGCCAGTAGTATTATGGACATCCGACAGCCCCAGCATTTT
>TRBV27|TRBJ2-7|NA|NA
CASRTVGGASYEQYF
TGTGCCAGCAGGACGGTCGGCGGAGCCTCCTACGAGCAGTACTTC